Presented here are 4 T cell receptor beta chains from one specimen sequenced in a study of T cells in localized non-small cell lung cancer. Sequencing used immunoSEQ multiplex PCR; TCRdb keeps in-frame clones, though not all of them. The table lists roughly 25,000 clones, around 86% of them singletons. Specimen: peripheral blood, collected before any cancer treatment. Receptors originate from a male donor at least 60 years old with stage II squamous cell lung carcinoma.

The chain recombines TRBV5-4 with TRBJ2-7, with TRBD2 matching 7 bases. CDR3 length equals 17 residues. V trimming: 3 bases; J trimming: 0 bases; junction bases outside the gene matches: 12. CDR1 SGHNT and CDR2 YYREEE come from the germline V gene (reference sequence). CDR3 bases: TGTGCCAGCAGCTCGTGGGCCGGGACTACGAGCTCCTACGAGCAGTACTTC. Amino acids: CASSSWAGTTSSYEQYF. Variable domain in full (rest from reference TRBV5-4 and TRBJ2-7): ETGVTQSPTHLIKTRGQQVTLRCSSQSGHNTVSWYQQALGQGPQFIFQYYREEENGRGNFPPRFSGLQFPNYSSELNVNALELDDSALYLCASSSWAGTTSSYEQYFGPGTRLTVT.

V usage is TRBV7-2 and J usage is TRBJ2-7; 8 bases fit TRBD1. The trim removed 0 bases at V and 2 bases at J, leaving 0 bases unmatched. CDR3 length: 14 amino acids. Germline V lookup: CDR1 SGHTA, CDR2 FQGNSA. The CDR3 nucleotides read TGTGCCAGCAGCTTAGCGGACAGGGCCTACGAGCAGTACTTC. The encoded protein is CASSLADRAYEQYF.

CDR3 in amino acids: CASSIGAEQYF. The CDR3 nucleotides read TGTGCCAGTAGTATAGGTGCCGAGCAGTACTTC. The chain couples TRBV19 to TRBJ2-7; D call uncertain. The CDR3 is made up of 11 amino acids. CDR1 is LNHDA, CDR2 SQIVND, per germline (reference sequence). With 1 base removed from V and 6 bases from J, the gap between germline ends came to 4 bases.

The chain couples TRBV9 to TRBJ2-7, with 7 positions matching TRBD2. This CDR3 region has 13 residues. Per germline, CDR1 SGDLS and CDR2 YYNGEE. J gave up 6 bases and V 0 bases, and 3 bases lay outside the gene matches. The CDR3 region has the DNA TGTGCCAGCAGCGTAGCGGGGGGTAGCGAGCAGTACTTC. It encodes CASSVAGGSEQYF. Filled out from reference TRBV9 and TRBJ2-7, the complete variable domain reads DSGVTQTPKHLITATGQRVTLRCSPRSGDLSVYWYQQSLDQGLQFLIQYYNGEERAKGNILERFSAQQFPDLHSELNLSSLELGDSALYFCASSVAGGSEQYFGPGTRLTVT.